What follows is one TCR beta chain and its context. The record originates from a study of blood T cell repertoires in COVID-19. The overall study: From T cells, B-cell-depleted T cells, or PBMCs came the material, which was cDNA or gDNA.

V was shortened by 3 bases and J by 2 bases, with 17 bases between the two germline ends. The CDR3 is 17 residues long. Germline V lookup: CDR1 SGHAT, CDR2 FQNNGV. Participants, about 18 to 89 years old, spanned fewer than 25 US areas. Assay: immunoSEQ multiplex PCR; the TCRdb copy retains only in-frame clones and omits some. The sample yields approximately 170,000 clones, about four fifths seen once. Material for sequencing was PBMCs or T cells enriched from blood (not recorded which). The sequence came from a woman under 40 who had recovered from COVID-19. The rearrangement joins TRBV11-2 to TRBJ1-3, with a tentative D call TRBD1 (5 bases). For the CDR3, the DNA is TGTGCCAGCAGCTTTCCGGCCCGGGGACTACCTGGAAACACCATATATTTT. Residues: CASSFPARGLPGNTIYF.